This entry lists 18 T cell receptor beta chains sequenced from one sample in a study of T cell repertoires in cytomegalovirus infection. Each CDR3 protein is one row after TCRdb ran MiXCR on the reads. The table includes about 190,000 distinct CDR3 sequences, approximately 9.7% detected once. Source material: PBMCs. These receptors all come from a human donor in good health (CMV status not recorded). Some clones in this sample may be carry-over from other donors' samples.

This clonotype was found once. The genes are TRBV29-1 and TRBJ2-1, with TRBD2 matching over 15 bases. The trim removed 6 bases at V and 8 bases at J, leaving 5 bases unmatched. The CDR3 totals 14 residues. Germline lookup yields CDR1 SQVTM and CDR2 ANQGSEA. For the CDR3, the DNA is TGCAGCGTATCGGGACTAGCGGGAGGTCATGAGCAGTTCTTC. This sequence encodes CSVSGLAGGHEQFF.

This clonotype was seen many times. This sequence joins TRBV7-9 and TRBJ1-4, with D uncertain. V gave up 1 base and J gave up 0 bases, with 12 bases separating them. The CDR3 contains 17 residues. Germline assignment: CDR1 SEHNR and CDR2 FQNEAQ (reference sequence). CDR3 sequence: CASSLGSGGTTNEKLFF. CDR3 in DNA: TGTGCCAGCAGCTTAGGTAGTGGAGGCACAACTAATGAAAAACTGTTTTTT. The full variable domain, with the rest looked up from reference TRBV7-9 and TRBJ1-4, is DTGVSQNPRHKITKRGQNVTFRCDPISEHNRLYWYRQTLGQGPEFLTYFQNEAQLEKSRLLSDRFSAERPKGSFSTLEIQRTEQGDSAMYLCASSLGSGGTTNEKLFFGSGTQLSVL.

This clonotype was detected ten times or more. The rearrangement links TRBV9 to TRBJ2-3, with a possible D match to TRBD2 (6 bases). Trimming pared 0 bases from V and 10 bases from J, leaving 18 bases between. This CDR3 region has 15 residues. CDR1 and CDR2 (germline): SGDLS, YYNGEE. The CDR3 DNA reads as TGTGCCAGCAGCGTAGGAGGAGGAGGGTACGAGCCGCAGTATTTT. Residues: CASSVGGGGYEPQYF.

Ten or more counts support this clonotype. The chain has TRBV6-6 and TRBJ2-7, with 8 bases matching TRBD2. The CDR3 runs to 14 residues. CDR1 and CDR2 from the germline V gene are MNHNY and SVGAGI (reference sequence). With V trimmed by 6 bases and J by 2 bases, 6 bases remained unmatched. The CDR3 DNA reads TGTGCCAGCAGCCCCGGGACTAGGACCTACGAGCAGTACTTC. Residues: CASSPGTRTYEQYF.

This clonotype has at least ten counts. The DNA of the CDR3 is TGCAGCGTCCCCGAGACGGGGACAGGATCCTACGAGCAGTACTTC. Its protein product is CSVPETGTGSYEQYF. V usage is TRBV29-1 and J usage is TRBJ2-7, with 8 positions matching TRBD1. The CDR3 is 15 residues long. Trimming took 6 bases from V and 1 from J; bases not matched to a gene: 11. Germline V gives CDR1 SQVTM, CDR2 ANQGSEA.

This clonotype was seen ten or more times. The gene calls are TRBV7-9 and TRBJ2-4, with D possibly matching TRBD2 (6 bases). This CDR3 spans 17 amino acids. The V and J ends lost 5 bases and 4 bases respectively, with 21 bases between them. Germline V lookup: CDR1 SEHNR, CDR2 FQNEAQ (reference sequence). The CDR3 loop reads CASSPRRGTGQKNIQYF. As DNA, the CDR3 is TGTGCCAGCAGCCCCCGGCGGGGCACAGGACAAAAAAACATTCAGTACTTC.

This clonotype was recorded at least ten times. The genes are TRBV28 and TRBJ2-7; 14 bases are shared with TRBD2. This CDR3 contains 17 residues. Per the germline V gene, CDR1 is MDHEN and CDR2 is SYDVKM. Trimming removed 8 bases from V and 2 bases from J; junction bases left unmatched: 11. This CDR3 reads CASRPGTSGSVAYEQYF. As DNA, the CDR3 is TGTGCCAGCCGTCCCGGGACTAGCGGGAGTGTTGCCTACGAGCAGTACTTC.

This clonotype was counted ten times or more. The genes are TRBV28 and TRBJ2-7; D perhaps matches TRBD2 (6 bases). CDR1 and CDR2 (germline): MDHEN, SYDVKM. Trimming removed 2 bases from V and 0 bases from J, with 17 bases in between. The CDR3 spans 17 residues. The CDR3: CASSLRFGGAISYEQYF. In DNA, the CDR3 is TGTGCCAGCAGTTTACGCTTTGGAGGGGCCATCTCCTACGAGCAGTACTTC.

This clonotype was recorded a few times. The CDR3 reads CSASRLAPHEQYF. The CDR3 region has the DNA TGCAGTGCCAGTCGGCTAGCGCCGCACGAGCAGTACTTC. The chain carries TRBV20-1 and TRBJ2-7; D possibly corresponds to TRBD2 (6 bases). The CDR3 consists of 13 residues. Trimming took off 6 bases at V and 5 bases at J, with 17 bases between the two ends. CDR1 is DFQATT and CDR2 is SNEGSKA in the germline V gene (reference sequence).

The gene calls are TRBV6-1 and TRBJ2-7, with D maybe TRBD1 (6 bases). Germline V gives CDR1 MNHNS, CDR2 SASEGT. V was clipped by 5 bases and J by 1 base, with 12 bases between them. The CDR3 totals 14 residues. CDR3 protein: CASSRTGFSYEQYF. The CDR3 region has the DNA TGTGCCAGCAGTCGAACAGGGTTTTCCTACGAGCAGTACTTC.

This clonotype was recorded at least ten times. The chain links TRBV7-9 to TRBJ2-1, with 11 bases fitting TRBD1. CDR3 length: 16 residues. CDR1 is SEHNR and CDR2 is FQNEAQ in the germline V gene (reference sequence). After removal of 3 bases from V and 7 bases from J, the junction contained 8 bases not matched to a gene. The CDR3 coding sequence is TGTGCCAGCAGCTTTCGGACAGGGGGCTTGAAAAATGAGCAGTTCTTC. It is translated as CASSFRTGGLKNEQFF.

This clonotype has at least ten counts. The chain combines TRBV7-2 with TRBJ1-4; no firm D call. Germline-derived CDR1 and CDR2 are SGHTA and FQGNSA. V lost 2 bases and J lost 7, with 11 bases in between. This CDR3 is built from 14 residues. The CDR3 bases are TGTGCCAGCAGCTTAACCCTCTGGAGTGAAAAACTGTTTTTT. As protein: CASSLTLWSEKLFF.

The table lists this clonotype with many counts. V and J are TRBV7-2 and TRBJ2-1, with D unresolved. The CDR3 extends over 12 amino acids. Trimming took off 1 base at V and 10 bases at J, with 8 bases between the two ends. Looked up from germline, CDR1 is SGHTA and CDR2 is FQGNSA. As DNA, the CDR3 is TGTGCCAGCAGCTTAGGGACGGACGAGCAGTTCTTC. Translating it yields CASSLGTDEQFF.

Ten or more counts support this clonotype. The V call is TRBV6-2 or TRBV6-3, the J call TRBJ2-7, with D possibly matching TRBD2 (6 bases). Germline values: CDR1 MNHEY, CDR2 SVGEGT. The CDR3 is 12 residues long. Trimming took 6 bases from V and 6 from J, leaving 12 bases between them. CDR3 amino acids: CASRDLAFEQYF. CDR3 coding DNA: TGTGCCAGCAGGGACCTAGCGTTCGAGCAGTACTTC.

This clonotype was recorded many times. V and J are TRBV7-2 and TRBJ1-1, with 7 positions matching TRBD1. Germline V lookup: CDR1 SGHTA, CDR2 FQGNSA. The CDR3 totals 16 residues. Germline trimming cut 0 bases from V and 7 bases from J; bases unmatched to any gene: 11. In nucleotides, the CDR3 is TGTGCCAGCAGCTTAGCAGGTGGTCGGGCAGGGGGTGAAGCTTTCTTT. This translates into CASSLAGGRAGGEAFF.

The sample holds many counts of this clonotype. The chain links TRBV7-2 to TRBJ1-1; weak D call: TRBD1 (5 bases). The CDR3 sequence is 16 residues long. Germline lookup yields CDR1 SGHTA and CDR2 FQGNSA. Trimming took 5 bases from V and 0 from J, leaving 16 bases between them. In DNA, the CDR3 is TGTGCCAGCAGCATATCCGGGACCGGAATGAACACTGAAGCTTTCTTT. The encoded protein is CASSISGTGMNTEAFF.

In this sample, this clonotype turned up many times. CDR3: CASRRTSGGTEQYF. The CDR3 DNA sequence: TGTGCCAGCAGGCGTACTAGCGGTGGCACCGAGCAGTACTTC. The rearrangement links TRBV12-3 or TRBV12-4 to TRBJ2-7, with TRBD2 identical over 8 bases. The CDR3 spans 14 residues. J was trimmed by 6 bases and V by 6 bases; bases with no gene match: 10.

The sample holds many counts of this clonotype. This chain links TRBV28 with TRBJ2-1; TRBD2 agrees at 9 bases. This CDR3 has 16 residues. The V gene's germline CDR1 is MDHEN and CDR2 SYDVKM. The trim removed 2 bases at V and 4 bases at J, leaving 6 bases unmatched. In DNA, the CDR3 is TGTGCCAGCAGTTTACGACTAGCGGCCACTTACAATGAGCAGTTCTTC. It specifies CASSLRLAATYNEQFF.